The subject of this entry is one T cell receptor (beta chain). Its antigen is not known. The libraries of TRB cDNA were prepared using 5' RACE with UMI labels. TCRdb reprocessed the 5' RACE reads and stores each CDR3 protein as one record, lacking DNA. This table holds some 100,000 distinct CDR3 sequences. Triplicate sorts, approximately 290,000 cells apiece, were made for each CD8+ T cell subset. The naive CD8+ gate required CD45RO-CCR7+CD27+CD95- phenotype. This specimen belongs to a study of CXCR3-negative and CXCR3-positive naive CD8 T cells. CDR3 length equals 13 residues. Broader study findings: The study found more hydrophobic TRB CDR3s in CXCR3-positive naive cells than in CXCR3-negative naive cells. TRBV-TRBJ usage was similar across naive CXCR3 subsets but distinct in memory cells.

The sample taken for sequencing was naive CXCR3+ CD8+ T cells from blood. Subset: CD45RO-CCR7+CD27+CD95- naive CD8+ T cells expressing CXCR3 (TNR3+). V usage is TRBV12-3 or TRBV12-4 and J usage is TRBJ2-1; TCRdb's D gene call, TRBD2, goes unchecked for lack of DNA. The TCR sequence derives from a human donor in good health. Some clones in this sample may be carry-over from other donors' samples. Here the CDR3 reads CASEGAGENEQFF.